This record looks at one TCR beta chain sequence and its context. The target antigen is unknown. The CDR3 extends over 14 amino acids. V was cut by 8 bases and J by 3 bases, with 16 bases left in between. In germline, CDR1 is LGHNT, CDR2 FRNRAP. The data belong to a study of graft-versus-host responses after intestinal transplantation. Study-level information: Anti-thymocyte globulin induction preceded about 3 years of tacrolimus and steroid maintenance in all recipients. Whole-study results and caveats: Association was observed between peak circulating GvH clone levels and early post-transplant HvG declines. Recipient-marrow GvH clones were detected, some having first appeared in ileum or blood.

Some clones are missing from TCRdb's copy, which holds only in-frame ones; the method was immunoSEQ multiplex PCR. Of some 25,000 clones listed, over 85% are singletons. Sample: PBMCs, taken 18 days after transplant. The source of this sequence is a human patient who received an intestinal transplant, so some T cells may come from the graft donor. The chain couples TRBV12-5 to TRBJ2-5; D possibly corresponds to TRBD1 (6 bases). CDR3 nucleotide sequence: TGTGCTAGTACCAGGGGAACTTTCGAAGAGACCCAGTACTTC. Translation gives CASTRGTFEETQYF.